This T cell receptor beta chain appears in the sequencing data of a study of cytomegalovirus exposure and HLA in healthy donors. Overall study findings and caveats: The finding came from a later analysis; first-cohort TCR clusters tended to co-occur in the 110 or so validation repertoires. Over 150 TCR beta chains were listed as cytomegalovirus-associated.

The study drew the donors from its approximately 110-subject validation cohort, separate from the approximately 700-subject first cohort. For this clone: Antigen unknown.

Only in-frame clones appear in the TCRdb table, and some are missing; sequencing was by immunoSEQ multiplex PCR. The table has about 73,000 clones, about 95% seen once. The CDR3 loop spans 16 amino acids. CDR1 and CDR2 (germline): MNHEY, SMNVEV (reference sequence). V shed 2 bases, J shed 5 bases, and the junction held 7 bases outside the gene matches. V is TRBV27 and J is TRBJ2-1; 9 nucleotides match TRBD2. Sample: PBMCs. This TCR derives from a woman under 30 in good health and CMV-seronegative. The CDR3 sequence: CASSLKAGGPNNEQFF. The CDR3 DNA follows: TGTGCCAGCAGTTTAAAGGCGGGAGGGCCTAACAATGAGCAGTTCTTC.